This entry features one T cell receptor (beta chain) sequence. The record originates from a study of cytomegalovirus exposure and HLA in healthy donors. V dropped 4 bases and J dropped 4; count of bases not matched to a gene: 9. CDR1 is SGHDT and CDR2 is YYEEEE in the germline V gene. This CDR3 has 17 residues. The PCR had 60 Vbeta and 13 Jbeta primers. Measured with immunoSEQ multiplex PCR; TCRdb has only the in-frame clones, and not every one. This table holds roughly 120,000 clones, roughly 82% found once. The receptor comes from a woman aged 40 to 55 in good health and CMV-seropositive. Sample: PBMCs. This sequence joins TRBV5-6 and TRBJ1-3; 12 bases fit TRBD1. CDR3 sequence reads: CASSVPGQGAHGNTIYF. DNA of the CDR3: TGTGCCAGCAGCGTACCGGGACAGGGGGCGCACGGAAACACCATATATTTT. The whole variable domain, filled in from reference TRBV5-6 and TRBJ1-3, reads DAGVTQSPTHLIKTRGQQVTLRCSPKSGHDTVSWYQQALGQGPQFIFQYYEEEERQRGNFPDRFSGHQFPNYSSELNVNALLLGDSALYLCASSVPGQGAHGNTIYFGEGSWLTVV.